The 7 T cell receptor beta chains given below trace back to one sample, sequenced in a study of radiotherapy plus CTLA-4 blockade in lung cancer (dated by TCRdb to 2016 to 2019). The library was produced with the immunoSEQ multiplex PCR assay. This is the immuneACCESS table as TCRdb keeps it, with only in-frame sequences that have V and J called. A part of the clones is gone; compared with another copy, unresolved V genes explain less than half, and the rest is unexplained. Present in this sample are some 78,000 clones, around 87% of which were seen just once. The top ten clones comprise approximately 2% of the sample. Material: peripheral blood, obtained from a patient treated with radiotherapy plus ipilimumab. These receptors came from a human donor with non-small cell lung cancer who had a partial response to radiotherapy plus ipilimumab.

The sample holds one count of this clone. CDR3 DNA: TGTGCCAGCAGCTTTGGGACACGCCTTTGGGGCTACACCTTC. It encodes CASSFGTRLWGYTF. V usage is TRBV11-2 and J usage is TRBJ1-2, with TRBD1 as a possible D gene (6 bases). Germline CDR1 SGHAT, CDR2 FQNNGV. Between the trimmed V and J ends, which lost 3 bases and 8 bases, there was a span of 16 bases. The length of the CDR3 is 14 residues.

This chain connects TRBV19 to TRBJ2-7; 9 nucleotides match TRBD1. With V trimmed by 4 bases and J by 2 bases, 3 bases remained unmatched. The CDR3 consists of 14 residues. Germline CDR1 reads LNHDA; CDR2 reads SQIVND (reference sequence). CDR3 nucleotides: TGTGCCAGTAGTAAGGGACAGGGAGCCTACGAGCAGTACTTC. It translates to CASSKGQGAYEQYF.

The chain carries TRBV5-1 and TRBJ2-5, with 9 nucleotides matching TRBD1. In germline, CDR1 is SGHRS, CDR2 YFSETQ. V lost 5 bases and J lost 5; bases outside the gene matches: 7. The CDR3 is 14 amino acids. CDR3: CASRLQGAGETQYF. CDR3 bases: TGCGCCAGCAGGTTACAGGGGGCCGGGGAGACCCAGTACTTC. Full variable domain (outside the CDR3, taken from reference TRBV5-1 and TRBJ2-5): KAGVTQTPRYLIKTRGQQVTLSCSPISGHRSVSWYQQTPGQGLQFLFEYFSETQRNKGNFPGRFSGRQFSNSRSEMNVSTLELGDSALYLCASRLQGAGETQYFGPGTRLLVL.

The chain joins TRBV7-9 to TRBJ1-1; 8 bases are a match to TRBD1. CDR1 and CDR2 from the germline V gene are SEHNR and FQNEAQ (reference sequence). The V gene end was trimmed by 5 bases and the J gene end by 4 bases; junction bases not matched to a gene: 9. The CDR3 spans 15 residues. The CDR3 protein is CASSLDRVRSTEAFF. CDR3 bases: TGTGCCAGCAGCCTGGACAGGGTTCGGAGCACTGAAGCTTTCTTT.

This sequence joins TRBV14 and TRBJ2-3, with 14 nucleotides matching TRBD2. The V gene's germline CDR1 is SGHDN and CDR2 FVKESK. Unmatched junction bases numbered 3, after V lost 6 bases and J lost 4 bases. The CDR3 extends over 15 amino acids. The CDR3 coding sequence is TGTGCCAGCAGGAGACTAGCGGGAGGGCCAGATACGCAGTATTTT. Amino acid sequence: CASRRLAGGPDTQYF.

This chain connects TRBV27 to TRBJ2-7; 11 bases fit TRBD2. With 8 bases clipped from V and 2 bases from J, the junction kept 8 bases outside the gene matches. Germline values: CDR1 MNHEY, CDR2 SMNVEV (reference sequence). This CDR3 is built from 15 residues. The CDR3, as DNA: TGTGCCAGCTCACGGGGGACTAGCGGCCCCTACGAGCAGTACTTC. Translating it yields CASSRGTSGPYEQYF.

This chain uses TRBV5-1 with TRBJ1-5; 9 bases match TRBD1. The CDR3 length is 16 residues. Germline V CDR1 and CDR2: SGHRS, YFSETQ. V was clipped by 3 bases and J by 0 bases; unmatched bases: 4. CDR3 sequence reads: CASSSGTGNSNQPQHF. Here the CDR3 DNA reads TGCGCCAGCAGCTCCGGGACAGGGAATAGCAATCAGCCCCAGCATTTT.